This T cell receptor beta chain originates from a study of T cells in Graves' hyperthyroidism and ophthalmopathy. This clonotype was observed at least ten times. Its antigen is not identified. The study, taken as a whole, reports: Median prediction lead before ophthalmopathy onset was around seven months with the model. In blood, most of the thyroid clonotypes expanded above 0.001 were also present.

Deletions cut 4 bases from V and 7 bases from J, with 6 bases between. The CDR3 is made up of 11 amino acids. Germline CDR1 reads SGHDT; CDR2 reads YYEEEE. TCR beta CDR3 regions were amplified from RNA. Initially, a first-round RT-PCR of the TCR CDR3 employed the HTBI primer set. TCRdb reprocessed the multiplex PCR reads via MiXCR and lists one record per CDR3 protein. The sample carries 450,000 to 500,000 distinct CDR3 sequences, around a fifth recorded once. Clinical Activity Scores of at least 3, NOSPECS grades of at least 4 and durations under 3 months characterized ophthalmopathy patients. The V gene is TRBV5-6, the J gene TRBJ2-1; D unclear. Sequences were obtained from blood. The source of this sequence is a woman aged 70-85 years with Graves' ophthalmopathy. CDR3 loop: CASSLLNEQFF. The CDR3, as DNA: TGTGCCAGCAGCCTGCTAAATGAGCAGTTCTTC. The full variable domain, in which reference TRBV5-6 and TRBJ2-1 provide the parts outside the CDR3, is DAGVTQSPTHLIKTRGQQVTLRCSPKSGHDTVSWYQQALGQGPQFIFQYYEEEERQRGNFPDRFSGHQFPNYSSELNVNALLLGDSALYLCASSLLNEQFFGPGTRLTVL.